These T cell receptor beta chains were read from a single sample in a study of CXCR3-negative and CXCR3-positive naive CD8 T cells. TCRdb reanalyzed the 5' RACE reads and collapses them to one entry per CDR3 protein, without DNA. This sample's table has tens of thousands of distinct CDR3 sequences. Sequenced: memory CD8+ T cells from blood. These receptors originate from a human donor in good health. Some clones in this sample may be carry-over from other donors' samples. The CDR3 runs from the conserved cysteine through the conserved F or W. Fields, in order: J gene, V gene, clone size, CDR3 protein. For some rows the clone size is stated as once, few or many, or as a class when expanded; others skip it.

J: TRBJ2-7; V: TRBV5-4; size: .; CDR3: CASSLAEDYEQYF
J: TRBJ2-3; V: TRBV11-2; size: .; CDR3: CASSGGQGAKDTQYF
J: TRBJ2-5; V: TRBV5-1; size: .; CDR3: CASSLTPGLAENQETQYF
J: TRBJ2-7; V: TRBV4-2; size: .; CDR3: CASSQDRRGVSYEQYF
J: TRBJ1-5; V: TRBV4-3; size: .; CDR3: CASSQDLRYGQPQHF
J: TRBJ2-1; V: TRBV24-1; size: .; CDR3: CATSDGIAGDNEQFF
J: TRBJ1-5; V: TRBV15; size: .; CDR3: CATSREDRRGNQPQHF
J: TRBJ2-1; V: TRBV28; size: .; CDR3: CASSLWSPSSTSGRAMYEQFF
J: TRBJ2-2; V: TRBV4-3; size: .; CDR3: CASSPGQPSTGELFF
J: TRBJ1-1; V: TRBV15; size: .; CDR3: CATSTAAERNTEAFF
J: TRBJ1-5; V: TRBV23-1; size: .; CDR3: CASSQRGQGKNQPQHF
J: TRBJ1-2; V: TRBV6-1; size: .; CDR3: CASNSRYYGYTF
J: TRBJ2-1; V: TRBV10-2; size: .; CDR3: CASSETGDYNEQFF
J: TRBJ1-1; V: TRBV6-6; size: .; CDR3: CASSSSLIPSSLNTEAFF
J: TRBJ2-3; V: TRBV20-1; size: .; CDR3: CSAKLAGVPSVTDTQYF
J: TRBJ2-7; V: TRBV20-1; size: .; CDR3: CSAREGEGAYEQYF
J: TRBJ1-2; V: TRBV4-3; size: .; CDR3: CASSQGPGGADGYTF
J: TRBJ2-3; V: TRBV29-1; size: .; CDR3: CSVHPAGQGGDTQYF
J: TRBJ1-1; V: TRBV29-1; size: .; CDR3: CSVRTENTEAFF
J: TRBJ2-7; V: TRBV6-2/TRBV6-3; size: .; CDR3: CASSVFGGSWEQYF
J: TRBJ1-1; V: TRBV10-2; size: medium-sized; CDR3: CASSDSWVNTEAFF
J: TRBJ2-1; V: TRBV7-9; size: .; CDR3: CASSLYLWTSADNEQFF
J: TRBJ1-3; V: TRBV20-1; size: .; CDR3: CSARDRDRDGNTTYF
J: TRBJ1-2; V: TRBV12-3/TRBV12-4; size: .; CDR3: CASSLAVLTGGYTF
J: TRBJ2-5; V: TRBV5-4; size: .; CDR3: CASSLWQGGETQYF
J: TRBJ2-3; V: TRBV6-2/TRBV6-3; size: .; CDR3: CASSPKVETDTQYF
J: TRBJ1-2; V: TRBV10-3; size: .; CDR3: CAISSGDYYGYTF
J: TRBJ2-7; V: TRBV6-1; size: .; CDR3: CASSDGQGPYEQYF
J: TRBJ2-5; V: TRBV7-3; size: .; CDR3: CASSPGQGPLETQYF
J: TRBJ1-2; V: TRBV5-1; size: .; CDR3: CASSLRSWGKHGYTF
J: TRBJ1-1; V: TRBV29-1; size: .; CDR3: CSVEGLSTEAFF